Below are 25 T cell receptor beta chains sequenced from a single sample in a study of T cell repertoires in cytomegalovirus infection. TCRdb re-called the reads through MiXCR, storing one row per CDR3 protein. The table has under 800,000 distinct CDR3 sequences, about 24% seen once; the top ten hold 6.5% to 10%. Sequenced input: CD8+ T cells from PBMCs. The receptors shown here come from a human donor in good health (CMV status not recorded). Some clones in this sample may be carry-over from other donors' samples.

The V and J genes are TRBV19 and TRBJ2-2; D unclear. The CDR3 runs to 14 residues. Germline V gene data show CDR1 as LNHDA and CDR2 as SQIVND (reference sequence). Deletions cut 5 bases from V and 2 bases from J, with 9 bases between. The CDR3 is CASSGAVNTGELFF. The CDR3 DNA reads as TGTGCCAGTAGTGGTGCGGTAAACACCGGGGAGCTGTTTTTT.

This clonotype was recorded many times. This chain uses TRBV7-6 with TRBJ2-2, with D uncertain. The CDR3 contains 16 residues. The V end lost 2 bases, the J end lost 5 bases, and 15 bases lay between the germline ends. Germline V lookup: CDR1 SGHVS, CDR2 FNYEAQ. The CDR3 loop reads CASSLTTDRPTGELFF. DNA of the CDR3: TGTGCCAGCAGCTTAACAACAGATAGACCGACCGGGGAGCTGTTTTTT.

This chain connects TRBV15 to TRBJ2-5, with D tentatively TRBD1 (6 bases). The CDR3 is 14 residues long. Looked up from germline, CDR1 is LNHNV and CDR2 is YYDKDF (reference sequence). Deletions cut 5 bases from V and 3 bases from J, with 13 bases between. The CDR3 region has the DNA TGTGCCACCAGCCCTACGAGGACAGAAGAGACCCAGTACTTC. Translating it yields CATSPTRTEETQYF.

The gene calls are TRBV28 and TRBJ1-2; D gene unclear. Germline CDR1 is MDHEN and CDR2 is SYDVKM. The CDR3 consists of 15 residues. The ends were cut back, 0 bases at V and 0 bases at J, with 8 bases in the middle. This CDR3 reads CASSLWTRSNYGYTF. The CDR3, as DNA: TGTGCCAGCAGTTTATGGACACGCTCTAACTATGGCTACACCTTC.

This clonotype has at least ten counts. V is TRBV10-3 and J is TRBJ1-1; 8 nucleotides agree with TRBD1. The germline gives CDR1 ENHRY, CDR2 SYGVKD. V gave up 4 bases and J gave up 3 bases; unmatched junction bases: 10. The CDR3 spans 16 residues. The CDR3 region is CAISVFDRGEDTEAFF. CDR3 in DNA: TGTGCCATCAGTGTTTTTGACAGGGGAGAGGACACTGAAGCTTTCTTT.

V and J are TRBV6-2 or TRBV6-3 and TRBJ2-1; a weak D match, TRBD2 (7 bases). The V end was cut by 5 bases, the J end by 3 bases, with 14 bases between. Per germline, CDR1 MNHEY and CDR2 SVGEGT. This CDR3 has 15 amino acids. The CDR3 DNA reads TGTGCCAGCAGTGTGCGCGGGGGCTACTACAATGAGCAGTTCTTC. Translated, it gives CASSVRGGYYNEQFF.

The table lists this clonotype with a count of one. The V call is TRBV5-6, the J call TRBJ1-1; the D gene is possibly TRBD1 (6 bases). The germline V gene encodes CDR1 SGHDT and CDR2 YYEEEE. CDR3 length equals 17 residues. Trimming shortened V by 0 bases and J by 5 bases, and 20 bases separated the two germline ends. The CDR3 bases are TGTGCCAGCAGCTTGGGGACAGCCGACCCCCCTTTGACTGAAGCTTTCTTT. It yields the protein CASSLGTADPPLTEAFF.

This clonotype was recorded many times. The chain is built from TRBV4-3 and TRBJ2-1, with TRBD2 matching 12 bases. V dropped 4 bases and J dropped 1; count of bases not matched to a gene: 8. The CDR3 extends over 18 amino acids. Germline CDR1 is LGHNA and CDR2 is YSLEER. The CDR3 loop is CASSPRGLAGGSYNEQFF. CDR3 DNA: TGCGCCAGCAGCCCAAGAGGGCTAGCGGGGGGGTCCTACAATGAGCAGTTCTTC.

V and J are TRBV28 and TRBJ2-1; the D is unclear. The V end lost 6 bases, the J end lost 4 bases, and 13 bases lay between the germline ends. The CDR3 consists of 14 residues. Germline V gives CDR1 MDHEN, CDR2 SYDVKM. The CDR3 here is CASSGYQEYNEQFF. The CDR3 DNA follows: TGTGCCAGCAGCGGATACCAAGAATACAATGAGCAGTTCTTC.

The chain employs TRBV5-1 and TRBJ1-2, with 8 bases lining up with TRBD1. Trimming took 4 bases from V and 4 from J; bases not matched to a gene: 12. The V gene's germline CDR1 is SGHRS and CDR2 YFSETQ. The CDR3 has 16 residues. The CDR3 loop is CASSPDQGAQSYGYTF. CDR3 sequence (DNA): TGCGCCAGCAGCCCGGACCAGGGGGCCCAGAGCTATGGCTACACCTTC.

The V call is TRBV29-1, the J call TRBJ1-1; D not resolved. The CDR3 is made up of 11 amino acids. Trimming removed 6 bases from V and 7 bases from J, with 12 bases in between. Germline values: CDR1 SQVTM, CDR2 ANQGSEA. The CDR3 region is CSVPIGREAFF. CDR3 coding DNA: TGCAGCGTGCCGATCGGCCGTGAAGCTTTCTTT.

The rearrangement joins TRBV7-9 to TRBJ2-5, with 7 bases lining up with TRBD2. Germline loops: CDR1 SEHNR, CDR2 FQNEAQ (reference sequence). The CDR3 runs 15 residues. V was clipped by 5 bases and J by 0 bases; unmatched bases: 6. The DNA of the CDR3 is TGTGCCAGCAGCCCTCCGGGGGGATACCAAGAGACCCAGTACTTC. Its translation is CASSPPGGYQETQYF.

The chain carries TRBV20-1 and TRBJ1-4; TRBD1 might be the D (5 bases). The CDR3 extends over 18 amino acids. Trimming left V 3 bases short and J 4 bases short, with 24 bases between. Looked up from germline, CDR1 is DFQATT and CDR2 is SNEGSKA (reference sequence). CDR3 in DNA: TGCAGTGCTAGCGGCGGCGGGACTCAGCCCACTGTTAATGAAAAACTGTTTTTT. Its translation: CSASGGGTQPTVNEKLFF.

This clonotype was counted a few times. This rearrangement joins TRBV10-3 to TRBJ1-2, with D maybe TRBD1 (5 bases). From germline, CDR1 is ENHRY and CDR2 SYGVKD. The germline V and J ends were trimmed by 4 bases and 7 bases, with 7 bases remaining between them. CDR3 length: 11 amino acids. The CDR3 reads CAISVRGGYTF. The CDR3 coding sequence is TGTGCCATCAGTGTGAGGGGTGGCTACACCTTC.

The chain joins TRBV7-9 to TRBJ1-4; D perhaps matches TRBD1 (6 bases). The germline V and J ends were trimmed by 7 bases and 14 bases, with 26 bases remaining between them. Germline CDR1 and CDR2: SEHNR and FQNEAQ (reference sequence). This CDR3 has 15 amino acids. The CDR3 DNA follows: TGTGCCAGCACCCAGAGTGGGACAACACCGGATTATCTGTTTTTT. Amino acids: CASTQSGTTPDYLFF.

The chain links TRBV6-2 or TRBV6-3 to TRBJ2-5; 7 positions agree with TRBD1. The CDR3 is made up of 14 amino acids. Germline CDR1 MNHEY, CDR2 SVGEGT. V shed 5 bases, J shed 5 bases, and the junction held 8 bases outside the gene matches. CDR3 residues: CASSAHRGRETQYF. The CDR3 nucleotides are TGTGCCAGCAGTGCGCACAGGGGAAGGGAGACCCAGTACTTC.

V gene TRBV6-6 combines with J gene TRBJ2-3; 11 bases match TRBD2. The germline V gene has CDR1 MNHNY and CDR2 SVGAGI (reference sequence). Trimming at V came to 6 bases and at J to 1 base, leaving 12 bases not matched to a gene. The CDR3 length is 18 residues. The CDR3 sequence: CASSFGVAGGLGTDTQYF. The CDR3 DNA is TGTGCCAGCAGCTTCGGGGTAGCGGGGGGGCTGGGCACAGATACGCAGTATTTT.

The chain couples TRBV28 to TRBJ1-5; D unresolved. With 5 bases removed from V and 5 bases from J, the gap between germline ends came to 10 bases. Germline assignment: CDR1 MDHEN and CDR2 SYDVKM. This CDR3 is 13 amino acids long. The DNA of the CDR3 is TGTGCCAGCAGTCCTGACGGTTATCAGCCCCAGCATTTT. Amino acid sequence: CASSPDGYQPQHF.

The table lists this clonotype with many counts. V is TRBV29-1 and J is TRBJ2-7; 8 bases are a match to TRBD1. The CDR3 is 14 residues long. In germline, CDR1 is SQVTM, CDR2 ANQGSEA. V gave up 4 bases and J gave up 6 bases; unmatched junction bases: 11. CDR3 DNA sequence: TGCAGCGTTGGCCCAGGGGGCACACTGGGCGAGCAGTACTTC. It yields the protein CSVGPGGTLGEQYF.

This clonotype was seen more than once but under ten times. The V call is TRBV12-3 or TRBV12-4, the J call TRBJ2-5; D might be TRBD2 (6 bases). Trimming removed 9 bases at V and 4 bases at J, with 12 bases between. There are 12 residues in the CDR3. The CDR3 loop is CASLGGLETQYF. CDR3 DNA: TGTGCCAGTTTAGGAGGGCTAGAGACCCAGTACTTC.

In its sample, this clonotype was seen a few times. The rearrangement joins TRBV19 to TRBJ1-1; D gene ambiguous. The CDR3 contains 14 residues. Per germline, CDR1 LNHDA and CDR2 SQIVND (reference sequence). Trimming took off 7 bases at V and 7 bases at J, with 19 bases between the two ends. CDR3 sequence (DNA): TGTGCCAGTACATGGCGCGAAATGGGTCGTGAAGCTTTCTTT. It encodes CASTWREMGREAFF.

The genes are TRBV10-3 and TRBJ1-1; D might be TRBD1 (5 bases). V shed 3 bases and J shed 3 bases, with 11 bases lying between them. Germline V gene lookup returns CDR1 ENHRY and CDR2 SYGVKD. CDR3 length: 14 residues. Here the CDR3 reads CAISDTGRYTEAFF. The CDR3 DNA sequence: TGTGCCATCAGTGATACAGGCAGATACACTGAAGCTTTCTTT.

This clonotype was counted ten times or more. The chain uses TRBV7-9 and TRBJ2-1; D call uncertain. The CDR3 extends over 19 amino acids. Germline lookup yields CDR1 SEHNR and CDR2 FQNEAQ (reference sequence). The V end was cut by 4 bases, the J end by 0 bases, with 22 bases between. The CDR3 is CASSYTNDIMFLSYNEQFF. The CDR3 DNA sequence: TGTGCCAGCAGCTATACCAACGATATCATGTTCCTCTCCTACAATGAGCAGTTCTTC.

As concerns this clonotype: Since a much larger clone is just one base distant, this may be a read error. The chain carries TRBV7-2 and TRBJ2-5; 10 bases are shared with TRBD2. The germline V gene has CDR1 SGHTA and CDR2 FQGNSA. This CDR3 contains 19 residues. V gave up 0 bases and J gave up 5 bases; unmatched junction bases: 15. The CDR3 sequence is CTSSLAPLEAGGPLETQYF. DNA for the CDR3: TGTACCAGCAGCTTAGCCCCACTGGAAGCGGGGGGGCCTTTGGAGACCCAGTACTTC.

This clonotype was counted many times. CDR3 in amino acids: CASSELGQGIDYEQYF. Here the CDR3 DNA reads TGTGCCAGCAGTGAACTCGGACAGGGGATAGACTACGAGCAGTACTTC. The chain is built from TRBV25-1 and TRBJ2-7, with 9 bases identical to TRBD1. CDR3 size: 16 residues. The ends lost 2 bases at V and 3 bases at J; junction bases unmatched: 8. Germline-derived CDR1 and CDR2 are MGHDK and SYGVNS.